This T cell receptor (beta chain) was recovered during a study of early T cells in non-severe SARS-CoV-2 infection. Across the whole study: The sequenced material was bulk RNA from unsorted whole blood, and its chains were unpaired.

Trimming stripped 0 bases from V and 4 bases from J, with 17 bases between. The CDR3 has 17 amino acids. Germline lookup yields CDR1 KGHDR and CDR2 SFDVKD. A note on this clonotype: The antigen is undetermined.

Study-level results: Private and CD4 specificities were missed by VDJdb matching, which favored anti-spike CD8 responses.

Unique molecular identifiers were added to individual cDNA molecules. TCRdb ran MiXCR on the 5' RACE reads and lists one entry per CDR3 protein. The table has approximately 28,000 distinct CDR3 sequences, approximately 6.4% seen once. The sample consisted of whole blood, taken at baseline. This rearrangement joins TRBV24-1 to TRBJ2-5; maybe TRBD1 (6 bases). The clonotype was recovered from an adult who was a healthcare worker with PCR-confirmed SARS-CoV-2 infection or an uninfected control (not recorded which). CDR3 nucleotides: TGTGCCACCAGTGATTTGCCGCAGGGGCAGGTAACAGAGACCCAGTACTTC. This encodes CATSDLPQGQVTETQYF.